This is a list of T cell receptor beta chains from one sample in a study of PD-L1 blockade in urothelial cancer. Here immunoSEQ multiplex PCR was the method, and the copy in TCRdb shows in-frame clones only, minus some. The sample consists of about 100,000 clones, around 90% of them appearing once. The sample was PBMCs, taken around atezolizumab (anti-PD-L1) treatment. These receptors all stem from a woman of 80 years or more with urothelial cancer. The CDR3 runs from the conserved cysteine through the conserved F or W. D genes are given only for firm matches. Clone size, where shown, is once, few, many, or a class for clones that have expanded.

CASRLQQGGGEQYF | TGTGCCAGCAGACTACAACAGGGAGGGGGTGAGCAGTACTTC | TRBV7-2 | few | TRBJ2-7 | .
CASSLGQISGNTIYF | TGCGCCAGCAGCTTGGGACAGATCTCTGGAAACACCATATATTTT | TRBV5-1 | . | TRBJ1-3 | .
CASSAGTGGVAEAFF | TGTGCCAGTAGTGCGGGGACAGGGGGCGTCGCTGAAGCTTTCTTT | TRBV19 | . | TRBJ1-1 | TRBD1
CASSELVAGQHTYEQYF | TGTGCCAGCAGTGAATTGGTTGCAGGCCAGCATACCTACGAGCAGTACTTC | TRBV25-1 | . | TRBJ2-7 | .
CASSSPQGFGDEAFF | TGCGCCAGCAGCTCACCGCAGGGGTTTGGTGATGAAGCTTTCTTT | TRBV5-1 | . | TRBJ1-1 | .
CASSARTGVYGYTF | TGTGCCAGCAGCGCCAGGACAGGCGTATATGGCTACACCTTC | TRBV9 | . | TRBJ1-2 | TRBD1
CASRDPKNEQFF | TGTGCCAGCCGGGATCCGAAGAATGAGCAGTTCTTC | TRBV6-5 | . | TRBJ2-1 | .
CATRNEQGAQPQHF | TGTGCCACCAGGAACGAACAGGGGGCCCAGCCCCAGCATTTT | TRBV15 | . | TRBJ1-5 | TRBD1
CASSQAQTGGAGGYTF | TGTGCCAGCAGCCAAGCCCAGACAGGGGGGGCTGGAGGCTACACCTTC | TRBV4-2 | . | TRBJ1-2 | TRBD1
CASSRPTSGRGNEQFF | TGTGCCAGCAGTCGACCGACTAGCGGGAGGGGAAATGAGCAGTTCTTC | TRBV6-6 | . | TRBJ2-1 | TRBD2
CASSRDRVSNQPQHF | TGTGCCAGCAGCCGAGACAGGGTTAGCAATCAGCCCCAGCATTTT | TRBV7-2 | . | TRBJ1-5 | TRBD1
CAIKEGAGNTIYF | TGTGCCATCAAGGAGGGAGCTGGAAACACCATATATTTT | TRBV10-3 | . | TRBJ1-3 | .
CASSWRGGGETEAFF | TGTGCCAGCAGCTGGAGGGGGGGAGGCGAGACTGAAGCTTTCTTT | TRBV7-2 | few | TRBJ1-1 | .
CASTGTGVSYNEQFF | TGTGCCAGCACCGGGACAGGGGTATCCTACAATGAGCAGTTCTTC | TRBV5-8 | . | TRBJ2-1 | TRBD1
CAWRRTSTNEQFF | TGTGCCTGGAGGAGGACTAGCACCAATGAGCAGTTCTTC | TRBV30 | . | TRBJ2-1 | TRBD2
CASTARATQETQYF | TGCGCCAGCACCGCCAGGGCGACTCAAGAGACCCAGTACTTC | TRBV5-1 | . | TRBJ2-5 | .
CASSEWGGTF | TGTGCCAGCAGTGAATGGGGAGGCACCTTC | TRBV6-1 | . | TRBJ1-2 | .
CASSWYMNTEAFF | TGTGCCAGCAGTTGGTACATGAACACTGAAGCTTTCTTT | TRBV27 | once | TRBJ1-1 | .
CASSLGQGAGGYYQETQYF | TGTGCCAGCAGCTTAGGACAGGGGGCTGGCGGATACTACCAAGAGACCCAGTACTTC | TRBV11-1 | . | TRBJ2-5 | TRBD1
CASNRKGPGQGDETQYF | TGCGCCAGCAACCGAAAAGGCCCGGGACAGGGGGACGAGACCCAGTACTTC | TRBV5-1 | . | TRBJ2-5 | TRBD1
CASSYVDTEAFF | TGTGCCAGCAGTTACGTCGACACTGAAGCTTTCTTT | TRBV6-6 | few | TRBJ1-1 | .
CASSLGGSGGNTGELFF | TGTGCCAGCAGCCTCGGGGGTAGCGGGGGTAACACCGGGGAGCTGTTTTTT | TRBV4-2 | . | TRBJ2-2 | TRBD2
CSVEDLQGQSRGYTF | TGCAGCGTTGAAGATTTGCAGGGGCAATCGAGAGGCTACACCTTC | TRBV29-1 | . | TRBJ1-2 | .
CASSLGGDQETQYF | TGCGCCAGCAGCTTGGGTGGAGACCAAGAGACCCAGTACTTC | TRBV5-1 | . | TRBJ2-5 | .
CASSETGNSNQPQHF | TGTGCCAGCAGCGAGACAGGTAATAGCAATCAGCCCCAGCATTTT | TRBV9 | . | TRBJ1-5 | .
CASSPSGRSNTEAFF | TGTGCCAGCAGCCCCTCTGGGCGATCGAACACTGAAGCTTTCTTT | TRBV11-2 | . | TRBJ1-1 | .
CASRELLNTEAFF | TGTGCCAGCCGGGAGTTATTGAACACTGAAGCTTTCTTT | TRBV6-1 | . | TRBJ1-1 | .